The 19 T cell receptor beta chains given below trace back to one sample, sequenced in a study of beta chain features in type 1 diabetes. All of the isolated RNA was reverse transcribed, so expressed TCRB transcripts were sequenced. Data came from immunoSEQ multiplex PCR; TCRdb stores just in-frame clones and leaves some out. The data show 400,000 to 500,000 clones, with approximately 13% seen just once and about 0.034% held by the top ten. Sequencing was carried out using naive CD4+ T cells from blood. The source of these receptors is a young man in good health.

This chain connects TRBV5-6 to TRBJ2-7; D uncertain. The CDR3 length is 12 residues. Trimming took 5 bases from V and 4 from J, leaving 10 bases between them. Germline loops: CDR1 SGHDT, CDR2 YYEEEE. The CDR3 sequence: CASSRQVYEQYF. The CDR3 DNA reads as TGTGCCAGCAGTAGGCAGGTATACGAGCAGTACTTC.

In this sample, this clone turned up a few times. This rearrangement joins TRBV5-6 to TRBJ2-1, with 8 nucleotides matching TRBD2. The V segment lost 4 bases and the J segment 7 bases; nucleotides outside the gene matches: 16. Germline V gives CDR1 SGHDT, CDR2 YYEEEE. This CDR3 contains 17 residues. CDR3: CASSPPSGSNGRNEQFF. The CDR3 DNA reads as TGTGCCAGCAGCCCACCTAGCGGGTCAAACGGAAGGAATGAGCAGTTCTTC.

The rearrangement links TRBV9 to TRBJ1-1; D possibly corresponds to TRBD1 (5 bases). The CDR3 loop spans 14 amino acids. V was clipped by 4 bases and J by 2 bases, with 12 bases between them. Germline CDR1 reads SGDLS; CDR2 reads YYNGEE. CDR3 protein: CASSPMTVNTEAFF. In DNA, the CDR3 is TGTGCCAGCAGCCCCATGACAGTTAACACTGAAGCTTTCTTT. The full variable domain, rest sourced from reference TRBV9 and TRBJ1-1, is DSGVTQTPKHLITATGQRVTLRCSPRSGDLSVYWYQQSLDQGLQFLIQYYNGEERAKGNILERFSAQQFPDLHSELNLSSLELGDSALYFCASSPMTVNTEAFFGQGTRLTVV.

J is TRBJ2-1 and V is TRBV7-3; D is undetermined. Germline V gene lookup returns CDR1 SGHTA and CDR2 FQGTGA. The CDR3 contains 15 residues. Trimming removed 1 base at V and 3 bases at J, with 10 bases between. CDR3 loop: CASSLIEASYNEQFF. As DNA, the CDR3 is TGTGCCAGCAGCTTAATAGAGGCTAGCTACAATGAGCAGTTCTTC.

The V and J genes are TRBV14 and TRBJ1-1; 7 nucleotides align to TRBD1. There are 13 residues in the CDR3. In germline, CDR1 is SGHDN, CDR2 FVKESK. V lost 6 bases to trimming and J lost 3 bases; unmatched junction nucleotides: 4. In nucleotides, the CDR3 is TGTGCCAGCAGTAAGGGACAGTACACTGAAGCTTTCTTT. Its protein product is CASSKGQYTEAFF.

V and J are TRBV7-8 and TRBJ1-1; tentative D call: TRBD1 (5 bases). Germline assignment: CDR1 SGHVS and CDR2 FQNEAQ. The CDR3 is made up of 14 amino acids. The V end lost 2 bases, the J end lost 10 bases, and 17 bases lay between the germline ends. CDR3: CASSLSPIPGGAFF. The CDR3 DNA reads TGTGCCAGCAGCTTATCGCCCATTCCTGGGGGAGCTTTCTTT.

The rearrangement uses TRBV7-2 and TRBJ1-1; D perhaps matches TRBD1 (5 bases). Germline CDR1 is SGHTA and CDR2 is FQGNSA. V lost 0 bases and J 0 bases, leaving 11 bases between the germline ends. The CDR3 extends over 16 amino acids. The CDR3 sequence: CASSLAQVYMNTEAFF. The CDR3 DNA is TGTGCCAGCAGCTTAGCACAGGTTTATATGAACACTGAAGCTTTCTTT.

CDR3 residues: CAWSVTRGAGGYTF. The CDR3 DNA follows: TGTGCCTGGAGTGTAACCCGGGGGGCGGGAGGCTACACCTTC. The V and J genes are TRBV30 and TRBJ1-2; D may be TRBD1 (6 bases). The CDR3 runs 14 residues. CDR1 GTSNPN and CDR2 SVGIG come from the germline V gene (reference sequence). With 0 bases removed from V and 8 bases from J, the gap between germline ends came to 16 bases. The whole variable domain, filled in from reference TRBV30 and TRBJ1-2, reads SQTIHQWPATLVQPVGSPLSLECTVEGTSNPNLYWYRQAAGRGLQLLFYSVGIGQISSEVPQNLSASRPQDRQFILSSKKLLLSDSGFYLCAWSVTRGAGGYTFGSGTRLTVV.

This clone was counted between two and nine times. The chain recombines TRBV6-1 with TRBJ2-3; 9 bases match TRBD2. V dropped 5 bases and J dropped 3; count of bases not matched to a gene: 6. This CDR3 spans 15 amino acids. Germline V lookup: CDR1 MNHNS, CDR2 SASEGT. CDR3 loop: CASSLSSGKTDTQYF. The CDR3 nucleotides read TGTGCCAGCAGTCTTTCTAGCGGGAAGACAGATACGCAGTATTTT.

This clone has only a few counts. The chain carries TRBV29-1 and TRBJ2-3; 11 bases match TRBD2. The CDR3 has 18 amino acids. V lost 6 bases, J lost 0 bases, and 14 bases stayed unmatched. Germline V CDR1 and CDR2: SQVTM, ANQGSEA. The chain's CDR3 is CSVNRGLAVLSSTDTQYF. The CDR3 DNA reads TGCAGCGTGAACAGGGGACTAGCGGTCCTCTCTAGCACAGATACGCAGTATTTT.

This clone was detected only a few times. The CDR3 DNA reads TGTGCCAGCAGCTTAGACAGGGGGTCTGGAAACACCATATATTTT. The encoded protein is CASSLDRGSGNTIYF. The V and J genes are TRBV7-3 and TRBJ1-3, with 9 bases aligning to TRBD1. Losses at the gene ends were 2 bases for V and 1 base for J; bases not matched to a gene: 0. Germline assignment: CDR1 SGHTA and CDR2 FQGTGA. The CDR3 spans 15 residues.

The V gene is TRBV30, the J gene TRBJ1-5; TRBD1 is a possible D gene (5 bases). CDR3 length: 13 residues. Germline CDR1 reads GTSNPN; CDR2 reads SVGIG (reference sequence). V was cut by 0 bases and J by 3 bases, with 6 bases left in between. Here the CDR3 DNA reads TGTGCCTGGAGTGTGGGACTCAATCAGCCCCAGCATTTT. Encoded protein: CAWSVGLNQPQHF.

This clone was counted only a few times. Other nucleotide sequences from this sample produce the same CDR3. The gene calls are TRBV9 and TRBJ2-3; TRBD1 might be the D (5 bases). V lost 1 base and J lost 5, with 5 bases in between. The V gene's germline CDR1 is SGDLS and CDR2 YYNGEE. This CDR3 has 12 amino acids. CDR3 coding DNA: TGTGCCAGCAGCGTAACAGGAGATACGCAGTATTTT. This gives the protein CASSVTGDTQYF.

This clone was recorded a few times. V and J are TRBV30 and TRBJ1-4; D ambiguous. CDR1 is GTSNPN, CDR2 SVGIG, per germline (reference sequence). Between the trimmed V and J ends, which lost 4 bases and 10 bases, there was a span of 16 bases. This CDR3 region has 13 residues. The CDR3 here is CAWNSGAFGKLFF. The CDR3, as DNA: TGTGCCTGGAATTCAGGAGCCTTTGGAAAACTGTTTTTT.

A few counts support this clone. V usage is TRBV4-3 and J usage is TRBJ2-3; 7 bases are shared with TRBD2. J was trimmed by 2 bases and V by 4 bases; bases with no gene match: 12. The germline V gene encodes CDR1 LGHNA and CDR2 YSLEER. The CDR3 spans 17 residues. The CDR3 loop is CASSRLPGLPITDTQYF. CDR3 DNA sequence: TGCGCCAGCAGCCGCCTACCGGGACTACCGATCACAGATACGCAGTATTTT.

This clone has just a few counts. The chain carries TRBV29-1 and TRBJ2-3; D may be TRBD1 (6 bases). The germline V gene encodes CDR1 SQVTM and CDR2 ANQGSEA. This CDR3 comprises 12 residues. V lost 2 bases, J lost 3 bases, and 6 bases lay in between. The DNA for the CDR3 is TGCAGCGTTGAAACAGGGACAGATACGCAGTATTTT. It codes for CSVETGTDTQYF.

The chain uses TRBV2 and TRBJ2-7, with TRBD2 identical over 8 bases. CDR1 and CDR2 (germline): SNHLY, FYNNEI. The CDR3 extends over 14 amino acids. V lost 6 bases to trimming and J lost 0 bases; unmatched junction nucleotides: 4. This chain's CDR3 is CASRVAGSSYEQYF. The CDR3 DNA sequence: TGTGCCAGCAGGGTAGCGGGGAGCTCCTACGAGCAGTACTTC. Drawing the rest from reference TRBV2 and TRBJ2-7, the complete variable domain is EPEVTQTPSHQVTQMGQEVILRCVPISNHLYFYWYRQILGQKVEFLVSFYNNEISEKSEIFDDQFSVERPDGSNFTLKIRSTKLEDSAMYFCASRVAGSSYEQYFGPGTRLTVT.

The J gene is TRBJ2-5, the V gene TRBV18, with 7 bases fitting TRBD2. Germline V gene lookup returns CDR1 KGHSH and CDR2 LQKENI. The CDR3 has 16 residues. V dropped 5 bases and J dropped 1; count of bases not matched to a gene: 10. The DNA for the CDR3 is TGTGCCAGCTCATCCCCTCGGCGGGAGACCCAAGAGACCCAGTACTTC. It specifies CASSSPRRETQETQYF.

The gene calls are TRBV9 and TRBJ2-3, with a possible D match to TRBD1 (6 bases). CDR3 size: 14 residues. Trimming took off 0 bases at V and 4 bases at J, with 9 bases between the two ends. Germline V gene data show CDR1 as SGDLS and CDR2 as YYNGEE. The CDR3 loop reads CASSVGGLADTQYF. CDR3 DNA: TGTGCCAGCAGCGTAGGGGGGCTGGCAGATACGCAGTATTTT. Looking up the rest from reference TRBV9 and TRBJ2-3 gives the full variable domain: DSGVTQTPKHLITATGQRVTLRCSPRSGDLSVYWYQQSLDQGLQFLIQYYNGEERAKGNILERFSAQQFPDLHSELNLSSLELGDSALYFCASSVGGLADTQYFGPGTRLTVL.